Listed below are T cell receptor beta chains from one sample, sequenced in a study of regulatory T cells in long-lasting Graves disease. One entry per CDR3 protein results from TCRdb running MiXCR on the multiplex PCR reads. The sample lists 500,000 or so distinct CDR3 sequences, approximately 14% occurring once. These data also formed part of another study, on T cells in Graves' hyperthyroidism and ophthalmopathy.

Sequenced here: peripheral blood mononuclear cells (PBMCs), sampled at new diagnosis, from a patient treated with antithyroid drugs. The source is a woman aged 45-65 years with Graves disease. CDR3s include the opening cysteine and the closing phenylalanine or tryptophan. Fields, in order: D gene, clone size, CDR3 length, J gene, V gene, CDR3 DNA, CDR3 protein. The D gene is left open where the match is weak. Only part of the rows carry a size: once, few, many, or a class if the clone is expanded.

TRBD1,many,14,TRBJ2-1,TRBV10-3,TGTGCCATCAGTGAGCCAGGACAGGGGAATGAGCAGTTCTTC,CAISEPGQGNEQFF
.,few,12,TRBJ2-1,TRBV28,TGTGCCAGCAGTGAAAGGGGGTATGAGCAGTTCTTC,CASSERGYEQFF
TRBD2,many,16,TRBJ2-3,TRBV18,TGTGCCAGCTCACCACCCACTAGCGGGTTCACAGATACGCAGTATTTT,CASSPPTSGFTDTQYF
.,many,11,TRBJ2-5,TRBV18,TGTGCCAGCTCAGACCAAGAGACCCAGTACTTC,CASSDQETQYF
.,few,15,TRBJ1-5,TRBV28,TGTGCCAGCACACCCGGGAGGTCGGAGATTCAGCCCCAGCATTTT,CASTPGRSEIQPQHF
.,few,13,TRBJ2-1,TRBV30,TGTGCCTGGGGCGGGCTACCTAACAATGAGCAGTTCTTC,CAWGGLPNNEQFF
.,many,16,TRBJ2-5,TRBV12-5,TGTGCTAGTGGTTTGGTCAGTGGGGTGAATCGGGAGACCCAGTACTTC,CASGLVSGVNRETQYF
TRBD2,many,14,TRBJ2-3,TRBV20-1,TGCAGTGCTAGCGTGACTAGCGGCACAGATACGCAGTATTTT,CSASVTSGTDTQYF
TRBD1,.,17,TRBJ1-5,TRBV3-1,TGTGCCAGCAGCCCGCCGGACAGGGGTCTCTCCAATCAGCCCCAGCATTTT,CASSPPDRGLSNQPQHF
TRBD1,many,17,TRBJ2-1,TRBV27,TGTGCCAGCAACTACTTATCCGGGACAGGGATTGGGAATGAGCAGTTCTTC,CASNYLSGTGIGNEQFF
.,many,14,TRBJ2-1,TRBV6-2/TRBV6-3,TGTGCCAGCAGTTTACCGACTAGTTACAATGAGCAGTTCTTC,CASSLPTSYNEQFF
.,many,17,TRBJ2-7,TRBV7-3,TGTGCCAGCAGCCCTCCTGGACAACACCCGTGGCGCTACGAGCAGTACTTC,CASSPPGQHPWRYEQYF
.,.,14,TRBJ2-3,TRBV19,TGTGCCAGTAGGCCAGGTGTTTCCACAGATACGCAGTATTTT,CASRPGVSTDTQYF
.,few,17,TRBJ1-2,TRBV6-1,TGTGCCAGCACCGTCTTTGGGGGAGCAGCAACTAGGGATGGCTACACCTTC,CASTVFGGAATRDGYTF
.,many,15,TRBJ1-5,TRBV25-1,TGTGCCAGCAGGGGGCCGGGCAGCGGCAATCAGCCCCAGCATTTT,CASRGPGSGNQPQHF
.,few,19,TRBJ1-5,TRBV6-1,TGTGCCAGCAATGGGGTTGTAAGACGGAAGACCCTTAGCAATCAGCCCCAGCATTTT,CASNGVVRRKTLSNQPQHF
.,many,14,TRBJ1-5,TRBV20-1,TGCAGTGCTACGCCAGGGGATGTCAATCAGCCCCAGCATTTT,CSATPGDVNQPQHF
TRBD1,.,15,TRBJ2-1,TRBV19,TGTGCCAGCTCACCGGGACAGGGGGCGATCTATGAGCAGTTCTTC,CASSPGQGAIYEQFF
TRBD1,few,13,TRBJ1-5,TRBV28,TGTGCCAGCCGAGGACAGGGACATCAGCCCCAGCATTTT,CASRGQGHQPQHF
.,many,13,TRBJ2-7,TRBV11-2,TGTGCCAGCAGCTTAGAAAGTCGGTACGAGCAGTACTTC,CASSLESRYEQYF
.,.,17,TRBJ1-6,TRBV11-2,TGTGCCAGCAGCTTAGATCACCAGGGGATAGTCAATTCACCCCTCCACTTT,CASSLDHQGIVNSPLHF
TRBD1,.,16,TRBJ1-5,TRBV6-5,TGTGCCAGCAGTTACCCGACAGGGGCGAGCAATCAGCCCCAGCATTTT,CASSYPTGASNQPQHF
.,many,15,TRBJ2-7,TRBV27,TGTGCCAGCAGTTTACCCGGGACTGCAACCTACGAGCAGTACTTC,CASSLPGTATYEQYF
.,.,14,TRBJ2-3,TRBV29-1,TGCAGCGTTAGCGGCAGCCCATACACAGATACGCAGTATTTT,CSVSGSPYTDTQYF
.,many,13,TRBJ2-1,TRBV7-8,TGTGCCACCGGGACAACTCCTTACAATGAGCAGTTCTTC,CATGTTPYNEQFF
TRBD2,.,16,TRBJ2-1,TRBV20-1,TGCAGTGCTAGCACCTCTCTAGCGGGAGACCAGAATGATCAGTTCTTC,CSASTSLAGDQNDQFF
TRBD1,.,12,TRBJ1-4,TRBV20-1,TGCAGTGCTCCTCGACAGGGGGAAAAACTGTTTTTT,CSAPRQGEKLFF
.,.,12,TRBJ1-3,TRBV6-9,TGTGCCAGCAGTTACCGGGGAAACACCATATATTTT,CASSYRGNTIYF
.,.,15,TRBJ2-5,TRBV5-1,TGCGCCAGCAGCTTGGGAGCCGGGGAGCAAGAGACCCAGTACTTC,CASSLGAGEQETQYF
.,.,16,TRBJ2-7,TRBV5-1,TGCGCCAGCAGCTGGGGGGACTGGGACAGCTCCTACGAGCGGTACTTC,CASSWGDWDSSYERYF
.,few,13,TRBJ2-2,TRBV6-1,TGTGCCAGCAGTCCGATTAGCACCGGGGAGCTGTTTTTT,CASSPISTGELFF
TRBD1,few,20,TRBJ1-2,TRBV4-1,TGCGCCAGCAGCCAAGACCTCTTCGTTGACAGGGTGGACTACTATTCTGGCTACACCTTC,CASSQDLFVDRVDYYSGYTF
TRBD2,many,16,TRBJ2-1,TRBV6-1,TGTGCCAGCAGTGAAGCTGGCCTAGCGGGAGTCCATGAGCAGTTCTTC,CASSEAGLAGVHEQFF
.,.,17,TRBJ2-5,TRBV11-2,TGTGCCAGCAGCGTAGCAGTCCGTCTCGGGCCCGAAGAGACCCAGTACTTC,CASSVAVRLGPEETQYF
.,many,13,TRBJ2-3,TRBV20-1,TGCAGTGCTAATAGGATTGCCACAGATACGCAGTATTTT,CSANRIATDTQYF
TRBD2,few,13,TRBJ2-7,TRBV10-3,TGTGCCAGCACTAGCGGGAGTACCGACGAGCAGTACTTC,CASTSGSTDEQYF
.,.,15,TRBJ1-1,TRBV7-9,TGTGCCAGCAGCTTACCTGGGGTTCTTGGCACTGAAGCTTTCTTT,CASSLPGVLGTEAFF
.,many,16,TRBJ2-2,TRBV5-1,TGCGCCAGCAGCCGAGGTGACAGGACGAACACCGGGGAGCTGTTTTTT,CASSRGDRTNTGELFF
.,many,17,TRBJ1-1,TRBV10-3,TGTGCCATCAGTGATGAACAGGGATTTCCCTCGAACACTGAAGCTTTCTTT,CAISDEQGFPSNTEAFF
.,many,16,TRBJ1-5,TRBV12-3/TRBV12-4,TGTGCCAGCAGTTTGAGCAGGGGCCTATTCAATCAGCCCCAGCATTTT,CASSLSRGLFNQPQHF
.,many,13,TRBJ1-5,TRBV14,TGTGCCAGCAGCCCCTCCGACAATCAGCCCCAGCATTTT,CASSPSDNQPQHF
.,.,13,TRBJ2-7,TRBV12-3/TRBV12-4,TGTGCCAGCCAAGACCTTTCGTCCTACGAGCAGTACTTC,CASQDLSSYEQYF
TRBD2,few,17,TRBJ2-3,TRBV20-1,TGCAGTGCTAGAGGGAGGGGACTAGCGCCACTCACAGATACGCAGTATTTT,CSARGRGLAPLTDTQYF
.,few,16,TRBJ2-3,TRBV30,TGTGCCTGGAGTCTCCCGCAGGGTGCAAGAACAGATACGCAGTATTTT,CAWSLPQGARTDTQYF
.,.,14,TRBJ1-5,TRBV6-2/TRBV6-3,TGTGCCAGCAGTGAATTGGGTGGCAATCAGCCCCAGCATTTT,CASSELGGNQPQHF
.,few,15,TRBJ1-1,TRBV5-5,TGTGCCAGCAGCTTTCGTTTCCGCCGGGACACTGAAGCTTTCTTT,CASSFRFRRDTEAFF
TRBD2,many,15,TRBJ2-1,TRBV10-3,TGTGCCATCAGTGACTTAGCGGGGACCGACAATGAGCAGTTCTTC,CAISDLAGTDNEQFF